This T cell receptor beta chain was sequenced during a study of cytotoxic CD8 clonotypes in ibrutinib-treated CLL. Across the study: Once patients had received a median approximately twelve months of treatment, range 6 to 36, response samples were obtained. Overall study results and limits: Sampling of sustained-remission and progressing patients occurred at differing times. Public clonotypes were rare and shrank or held steady on treatment.

As for this clone: Its antigen is currently unknown.

Sequenced by immunoSEQ multiplex PCR; TCRdb stores in-frame clones only, minus some. This sample has some 29,000 clones, with about 62% found just once. TCR beta libraries used about 2 micrograms of DNA from cryopreserved PBMCs. CDR1 SGHAT and CDR2 FQDESV come from the germline V gene (reference sequence). The CDR3 has 13 residues. V was shortened by 4 bases and J by 3 bases, with 9 bases between the two germline ends. This TCR came from a human donor with chronic lymphocytic leukemia. V usage is TRBV11-1 and J usage is TRBJ1-1, with D maybe TRBD1 (5 bases). The sequencing here drew on PBMCs, taken before ibrutinib treatment. CDR3 residues: CASSWGAYTEAFF. CDR3 coding DNA: TGTGCCAGCAGCTGGGGCGCCTACACTGAAGCTTTCTTT.